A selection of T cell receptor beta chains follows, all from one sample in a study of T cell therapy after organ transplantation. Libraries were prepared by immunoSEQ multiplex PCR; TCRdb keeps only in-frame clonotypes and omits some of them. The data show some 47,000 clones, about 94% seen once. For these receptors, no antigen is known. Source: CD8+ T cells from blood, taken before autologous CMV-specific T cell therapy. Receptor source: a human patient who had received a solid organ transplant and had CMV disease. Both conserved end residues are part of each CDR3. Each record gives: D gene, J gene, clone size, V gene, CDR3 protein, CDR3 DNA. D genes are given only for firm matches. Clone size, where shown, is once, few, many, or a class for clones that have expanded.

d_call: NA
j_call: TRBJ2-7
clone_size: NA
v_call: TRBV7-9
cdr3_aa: CASSTDNREQYF
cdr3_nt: TGTGCCAGCAGCACGGACAATAGAGAGCAGTACTTC

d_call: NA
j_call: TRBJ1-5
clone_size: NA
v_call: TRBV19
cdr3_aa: CASSQDVPGGNQPQHF
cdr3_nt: TGTGCCAGTAGTCAAGACGTCCCCGGGGGTAATCAGCCCCAGCATTTT

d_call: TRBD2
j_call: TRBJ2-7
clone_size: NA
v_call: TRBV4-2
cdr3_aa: CASSQATSAAYEQYF
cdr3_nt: TGTGCCAGCAGCCAAGCGACTAGCGCTGCCTACGAGCAGTACTTC

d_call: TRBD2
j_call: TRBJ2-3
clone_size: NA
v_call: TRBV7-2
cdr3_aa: CASSLAVFTSGGPSTDTQYF
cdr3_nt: TGTGCCAGCAGCTTAGCGGTTTTCACTAGCGGGGGCCCCTCCACAGATACGCAGTATTTT

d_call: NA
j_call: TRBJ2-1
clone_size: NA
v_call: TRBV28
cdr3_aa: CASSGLSSYNEQFF
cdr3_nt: TGTGCCAGCAGTGGACTAAGCTCCTACAATGAGCAGTTCTTC

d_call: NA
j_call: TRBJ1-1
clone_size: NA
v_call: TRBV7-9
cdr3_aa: CASSPRGGLWTEAFF
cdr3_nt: TGTGCCAGCAGCCCTAGGGGGGGGCTGTGGACTGAAGCTTTCTTT

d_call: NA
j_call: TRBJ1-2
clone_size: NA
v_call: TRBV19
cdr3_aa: CASSLPRLDGRYGYTF
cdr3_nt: TGTGCCAGTAGTCTCCCTCGGTTGGACGGCCGCTATGGCTACACCTTC

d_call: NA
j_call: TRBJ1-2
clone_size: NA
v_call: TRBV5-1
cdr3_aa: CASSLGRRENYGYTF
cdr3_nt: TGCGCCAGCAGCTTGGGCCGAAGGGAGAACTATGGCTACACCTTC

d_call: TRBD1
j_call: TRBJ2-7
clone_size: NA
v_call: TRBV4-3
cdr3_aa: CASSQEGDRGRFYEQYF
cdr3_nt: TGCGCCAGCAGCCAAGAGGGTGACAGGGGGCGTTTCTACGAGCAGTACTTC

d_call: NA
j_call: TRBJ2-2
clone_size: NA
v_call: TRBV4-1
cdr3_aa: CASSPLGEADTGELFF
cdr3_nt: TGCGCCAGCAGCCCCCTAGGGGAGGCGGACACCGGGGAGCTGTTTTTT

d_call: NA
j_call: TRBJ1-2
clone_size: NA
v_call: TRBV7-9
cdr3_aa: CASSPPYRGYNYGYTF
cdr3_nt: TGTGCCAGCAGCCCACCCTACAGAGGGTATAACTATGGCTACACCTTC

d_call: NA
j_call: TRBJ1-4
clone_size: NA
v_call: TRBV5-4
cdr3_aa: CASSLWEDEKLFF
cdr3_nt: TGTGCCAGCAGCTTGTGGGAGGATGAAAAACTGTTTTTT

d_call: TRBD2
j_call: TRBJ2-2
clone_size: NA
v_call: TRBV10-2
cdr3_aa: CASKAGGYTGELFF
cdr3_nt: TGCGCCAGCAAAGCGGGAGGTTACACCGGGGAGCTGTTTTTT

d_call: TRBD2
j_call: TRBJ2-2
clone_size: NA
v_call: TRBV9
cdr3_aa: CASSRGGRGTGELFF
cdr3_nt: TGTGCCAGCAGCCGCGGGGGGCGCGGTACCGGGGAGCTGTTTTTT

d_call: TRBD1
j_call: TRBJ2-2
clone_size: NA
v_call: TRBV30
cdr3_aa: CALTITGVTGELFF
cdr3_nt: TGTGCCTTAACAATTACAGGGGTGACCGGGGAGCTGTTTTTT

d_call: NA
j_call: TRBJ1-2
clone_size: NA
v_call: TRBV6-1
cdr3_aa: CASSEGPSRSYGYTF
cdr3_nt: TGTGCCAGCAGTGAAGGGCCCTCTCGGAGCTATGGCTACACCTTC

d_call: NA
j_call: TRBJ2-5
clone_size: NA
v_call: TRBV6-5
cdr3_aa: CASSYSMRETQYF
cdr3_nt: TGTGCCAGCAGTTACTCGATGCGGGAGACCCAGTACTTC

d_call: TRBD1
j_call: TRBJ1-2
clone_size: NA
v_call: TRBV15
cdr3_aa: CATGTGGYGYTF
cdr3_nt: TGTGCCACCGGAACAGGGGGCTATGGCTACACCTTC

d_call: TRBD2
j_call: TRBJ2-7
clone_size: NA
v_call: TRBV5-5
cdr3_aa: CASSLLAETYEQYF
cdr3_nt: TGTGCCAGCAGCTTACTAGCGGAAACCTACGAGCAGTACTTC

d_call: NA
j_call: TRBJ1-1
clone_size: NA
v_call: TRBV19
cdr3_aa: CASRETENMNTEAFF
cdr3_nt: TGTGCCAGTAGAGAAACAGAGAACATGAACACTGAAGCTTTCTTT

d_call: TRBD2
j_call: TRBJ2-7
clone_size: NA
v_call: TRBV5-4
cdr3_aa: CASSSPGREGHHEQYF
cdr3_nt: TGTGCCAGCAGCTCGCCCGGGCGGGAGGGCCACCACGAGCAGTACTTC

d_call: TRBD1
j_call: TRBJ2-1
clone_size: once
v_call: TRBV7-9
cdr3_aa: CASSLGPGGEQFF
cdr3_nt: TGTGCCAGCAGCTTAGGGCCAGGGGGTGAGCAGTTCTTC

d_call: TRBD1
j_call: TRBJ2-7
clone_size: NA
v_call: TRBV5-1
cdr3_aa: CASSLGDRAYEQYF
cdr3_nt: TGCGCCAGCAGCTTGGGGGACAGGGCCTACGAGCAGTACTTC

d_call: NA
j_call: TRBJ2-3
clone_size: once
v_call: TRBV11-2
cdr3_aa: CASSMTDTQYF
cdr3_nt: TGTGCCAGCAGCATGACAGATACGCAGTATTTT

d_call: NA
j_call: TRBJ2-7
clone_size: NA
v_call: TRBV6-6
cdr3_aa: CASSYSTGDGYEQYF
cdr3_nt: TGTGCCAGCAGTTACTCGACTGGGGACGGCTACGAGCAGTACTTC

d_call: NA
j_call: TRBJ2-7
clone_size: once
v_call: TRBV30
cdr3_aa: CACSEVGLSYEQYF
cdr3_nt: TGTGCCTGTTCCGAAGTAGGACTCTCCTACGAGCAGTACTTC